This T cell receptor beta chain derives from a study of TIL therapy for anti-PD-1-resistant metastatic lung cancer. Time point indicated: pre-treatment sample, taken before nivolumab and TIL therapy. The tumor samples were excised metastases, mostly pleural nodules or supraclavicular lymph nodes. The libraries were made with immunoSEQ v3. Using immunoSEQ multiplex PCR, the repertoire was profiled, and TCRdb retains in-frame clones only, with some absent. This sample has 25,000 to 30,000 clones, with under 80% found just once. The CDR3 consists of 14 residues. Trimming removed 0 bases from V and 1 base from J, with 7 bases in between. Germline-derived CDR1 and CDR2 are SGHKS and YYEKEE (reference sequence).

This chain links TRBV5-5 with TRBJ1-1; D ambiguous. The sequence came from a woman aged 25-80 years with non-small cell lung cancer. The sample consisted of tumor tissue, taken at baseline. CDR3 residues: CASSLGSENTEAFF. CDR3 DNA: TGTGCCAGCAGCTTGGGGTCCGAGAACACTGAAGCTTTCTTT.